Listed below are T cell receptor beta chains from one sample, sequenced in a study of T-cell reconstitution after alpha-beta-depleted transplantation in children. A single record per CDR3 protein comes from TCRdb applying MiXCR to the PCR reads. The sample carries roughly 500,000 distinct CDR3 sequences, more than 9% recorded once. The material was PBMCs, obtained before TCRalphabeta/CD19-depleted stem cell transplant. Source of these receptors: a child younger than 10 with inherited bone marrow failure, due to receive a stem cell transplant. The CDR3 runs from the conserved cysteine through the conserved F or W. D genes are given only for firm matches.

d_gene | v_gene | CDR3aa
. | TRBV28 | CASIDRSGANVLTF
TRBD1 | TRBV6-5 | CASRDRVHEQFF
. | TRBV11-2 | CASSVGLLQETQYF
. | TRBV28 | CASSPQFTGELFF
TRBD1 | TRBV27 | CASKGLGNRGRGHGYTF
TRBD2 | TRBV19 | CASSIRLAYSYEQYF
TRBD2 | TRBV29-1 | CSVGGGRESTDTQYF
. | TRBV5-1 | CASSWRQEDTTEAFF
TRBD2 | TRBV12-3/TRBV12-4 | CASSLVGRRNEQYF
. | TRBV20-1 | CSARDGDRDYNEQFF
TRBD2 | TRBV7-2 | CASSHGLGGEQFF
. | TRBV19 | CASSIGLDTYYEQYF
. | TRBV5-1 | CASSLVQNYGYTF
. | TRBV7-6 | CATSLYGQGEQYF
. | TRBV7-9 | CASSWGDKNIQYF
. | TRBV5-6 | CASSFSSFQTFF
TRBD2 | TRBV15 | CATSSGAGAISTDTQYF
. | TRBV6-1 | CASRSWGSGEKLFF
TRBD2 | TRBV7-8 | CASTLAGPAYEQYF
TRBD1 | TRBV5-1 | CASSLNQGDQPQHF
. | TRBV6-1 | CASIGQQVWAFISEQFF
. | TRBV28 | CASSSLRGMNEQYF
. | TRBV4-2 | CASSQDWVYNEQFF
TRBD2 | TRBV19 | CASSNGLAVYNEQFF
. | TRBV6-7 | CASSLTQGAGEQYF